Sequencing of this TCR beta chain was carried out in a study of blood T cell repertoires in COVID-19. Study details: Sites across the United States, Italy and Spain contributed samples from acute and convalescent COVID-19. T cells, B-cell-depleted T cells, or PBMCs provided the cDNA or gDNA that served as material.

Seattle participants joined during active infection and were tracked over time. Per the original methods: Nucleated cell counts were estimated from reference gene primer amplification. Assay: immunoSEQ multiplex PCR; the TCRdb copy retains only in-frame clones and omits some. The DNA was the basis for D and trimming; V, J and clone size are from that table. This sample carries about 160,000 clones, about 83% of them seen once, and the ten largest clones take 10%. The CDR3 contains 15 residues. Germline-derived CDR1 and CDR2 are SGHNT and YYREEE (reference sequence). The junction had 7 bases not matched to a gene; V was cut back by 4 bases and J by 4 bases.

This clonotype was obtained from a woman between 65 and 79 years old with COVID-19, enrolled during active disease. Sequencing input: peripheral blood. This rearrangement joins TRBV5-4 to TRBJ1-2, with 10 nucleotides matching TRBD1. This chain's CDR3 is CASSNDRGRLYGYTF. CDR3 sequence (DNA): TGTGCCAGCAGCAACGACAGGGGGCGTCTCTATGGCTACACCTTC.